The 15 T cell receptor beta chains in this list originate from one sample, sequenced in a study of OX40 agonist ivuxolimab in advanced cancers. The method was immunoSEQ multiplex PCR; TCRdb's version includes in-frame clones alone and lacks a portion of them. The table records nearly 50,000 clones, roughly 88% of them present only once. The specimen was CD4+ or CD8+ T cells sorted from blood, collected in a trial of the OX40 agonist ivuxolimab. These receptors were taken from an adult with an advanced solid tumor such as melanoma, head and neck, liver or kidney cancer.

The rearrangement uses TRBV10-2 and TRBJ1-1; tentatively, D is TRBD1 (6 bases). CDR3 size: 17 residues. Trimming took off 3 bases at V and 1 base at J, with 18 bases between the two ends. Germline assignment: CDR1 WSHSY and CDR2 SAAADI. CDR3 in amino acids: CASSDAAGAVGNTEAFF. The DNA of the CDR3 is TGCGCCAGCAGTGATGCGGCAGGGGCCGTTGGGAACACTGAAGCTTTCTTT.

The chain is built from TRBV6-6 and TRBJ2-5; TRBD2 matches at 11 bases. Germline assignment: CDR1 MNHNY and CDR2 SVGAGI (reference sequence). This CDR3 contains 16 residues. J lost 3 bases, V lost 0 bases, and 3 bases had no gene match. CDR3 nucleotide sequence: TGTGCCAGCAGTTACTCCGCGGGACTAGCGGAAGAGACCCAGTACTTC. It yields the protein CASSYSAGLAEETQYF.

V is TRBV6-5 and J is TRBJ1-4; the match to TRBD1 covers 8 bases. There are 16 residues in the CDR3. Germline trimming cut 2 bases from V and 8 bases from J; bases unmatched to any gene: 10. Per germline, CDR1 MNHEY and CDR2 SVGAGI. The CDR3 here is CASSYRSGTGGEKLFF. The CDR3 DNA sequence: TGTGCCAGCAGTTACCGGTCCGGGACAGGTGGGGAAAAACTGTTTTTT.

This chain uses TRBV7-8 with TRBJ2-2, with 8 bases identical to TRBD1. Trimming removed 6 bases from V and 3 bases from J; junction bases left unmatched: 12. This CDR3 region has 17 residues. CDR1 SGHVS and CDR2 FQNEAQ come from the germline V gene. This CDR3 is CASRAYRGESDTGELFF. The DNA for the CDR3 is TGTGCCAGCAGAGCCTACAGGGGGGAGTCTGACACCGGGGAGCTGTTTTTT.

The chain joins TRBV14 to TRBJ2-7; 13 bases are shared with TRBD2. The J segment lost 6 bases and the V segment lost 4 bases, leaving 6 bases of the junction unmatched. This CDR3 is 15 amino acids long. Germline-derived CDR1 and CDR2 are SGHDN and FVKESK. For the CDR3, the DNA is TGTGCCAGCAGCCTCGCGACTAGCGGGAGGCGCGAGCAGTACTTC. It is translated as CASSLATSGRREQYF.

The rearrangement joins TRBV19 to TRBJ2-7, with 13 bases aligning to TRBD2. The trim removed 4 bases at V and 2 bases at J, leaving 2 bases unmatched. CDR1 and CDR2 (germline): LNHDA, SQIVND (reference sequence). The CDR3 sequence is 15 residues long. The DNA of the CDR3 is TGTGCCAGTAGTACGGGACTAGCGGGGACCTACGAGCAGTACTTC. Translating it yields CASSTGLAGTYEQYF.

The chain couples TRBV30 to TRBJ2-5; D uncertain. V was cut by 1 base and J by 4 bases, with 10 bases left in between. Germline CDR1 reads GTSNPN; CDR2 reads SVGIG (reference sequence). There are 13 residues in the CDR3. CDR3 sequence (DNA): TGTGCCTGGAGTGCGCTTTGGGGAGAGACCCAGTACTTC. Translating it yields CAWSALWGETQYF.

The chain joins TRBV6-6 to TRBJ2-7, with 7 positions matching TRBD1. Trimming cost V 6 bases and J 0 bases; bases outside gene matches: 8. This CDR3 region has 15 residues. CDR1 MNHNY and CDR2 SVGAGI come from the germline V gene (reference sequence). The CDR3 loop reads CASSPGTVHSYEQYF. The CDR3 DNA sequence: TGTGCCAGCAGCCCGGGGACAGTTCACTCCTACGAGCAGTACTTC.

A few counts support this clone. V usage is TRBV12-5 and J usage is TRBJ2-5; a weak D match, TRBD1 (6 bases). From germline, CDR1 is LGHNT and CDR2 FRNRAP. There are 15 residues in the CDR3. Deletions cut 2 bases from V and 1 base from J, with 11 bases between. The CDR3 DNA reads TGTGCTAGTGGTTTGAACAGGGTTGGCCAAGAGACCCAGTACTTC. Its translation: CASGLNRVGQETQYF.

The chain is built from TRBV7-2 and TRBJ1-5; D gene uncertain. Germline V CDR1 and CDR2: SGHTA, FQGNSA. There are 14 residues in the CDR3. Between the trimmed V and J ends, which lost 5 bases and 3 bases, there was a span of 11 bases. CDR3 sequence (DNA): TGTGCCAGCAGCCCCCGCAGTTTCAATCAGCCCCAGCATTTT. It specifies CASSPRSFNQPQHF.

The V gene is TRBV25-1, the J gene TRBJ2-3; TRBD1 or TRBD2 may be the D gene (5 bases each). The CDR3 loop spans 15 amino acids. The germline CDR1 and CDR2 sequences are MGHDK and SYGVNS. Between the trimmed V and J ends, which lost 4 bases and 7 bases, there was a span of 18 bases. The CDR3: CASSVGGLGENTQYF. In DNA form, the CDR3 reads TGTGCCAGCAGTGTTGGGGGATTGGGGGAAAATACGCAGTATTTT.

The chain links TRBV30 to TRBJ1-5; no definite D call. The CDR3 is made up of 13 amino acids. Germline CDR1 reads GTSNPN; CDR2 reads SVGIG (reference sequence). Trimming removed 2 bases from V and 5 bases from J, with 10 bases in between. CDR3: CAWSKEFDQPQHF. In DNA form, the CDR3 reads TGTGCCTGGAGTAAGGAGTTCGATCAGCCCCAGCATTTT.

The rearrangement joins TRBV11-2 to TRBJ2-6; D is undetermined. The V gene's germline CDR1 is SGHAT and CDR2 FQNNGV. V was trimmed by 5 bases and J by 0 bases, leaving 11 bases between them. The CDR3 sequence is 16 residues long. The CDR3 protein is CASSPPGPSGANVLTF. The CDR3 bases are TGTGCCAGCAGCCCACCCGGCCCCTCTGGGGCCAACGTCCTGACTTTC.

The chain joins TRBV19 to TRBJ2-7; 13 nucleotides line up with TRBD2. Germline assignment: CDR1 LNHDA and CDR2 SQIVND (reference sequence). The length of the CDR3 is 16 residues. The V segment lost 4 bases and the J segment 6 bases; nucleotides outside the gene matches: 9. The CDR3 loop is CASSTLTSGRNGEQYF. The DNA for the CDR3 is TGTGCCAGTAGTACACTGACTAGCGGGAGGAACGGCGAGCAGTACTTC.

This clone was recorded once. V gene TRBV5-1 combines with J gene TRBJ2-7, with TRBD1 identical over 9 bases. Germline CDR1 is SGHRS and CDR2 is YFSETQ. The CDR3 length is 15 residues. The V gene end was trimmed by 9 bases and the J gene end by 5 bases; junction bases not matched to a gene: 15. This CDR3 reads CATTPGDRVAHEQYF. The CDR3 DNA sequence: TGCGCCACCACTCCTGGGGACAGGGTAGCCCACGAGCAGTACTTC.